The sequence of this T cell receptor (beta chain) was determined in a study of blood T cell repertoires in COVID-19. The wider study: From the United States, Italy and Spain came samples of acute and convalescent COVID-19. PBMCs, B-cell-depleted T cells, or T cells were the source of the cDNA or gDNA that made up the material.

Germline CDR1 SGHVS, CDR2 FQNEAQ. The CDR3 loop spans 16 amino acids. The V gene end was trimmed by 5 bases and the J gene end by 7 bases; junction bases not matched to a gene: 9. The method was immunoSEQ multiplex PCR; TCRdb's version includes in-frame clones alone and lacks a portion of them. The sample has about 80,000 clones, 78% seen once; the top ten hold about a sixth. Material for sequencing was peripheral blood. V gene TRBV7-8 combines with J gene TRBJ2-2; TRBD1 aligns across 11 bases. This TCR was recovered from a human donor in a cohort sampled during active COVID-19. The CDR3 DNA is TGTGCCAGCAGCACGGACAGGGGGCCTGCTGTCGGGGAGCTGTTTTTT. Its protein product is CASSTDRGPAVGELFF.